This entry lists 18 T cell receptor beta chains sequenced from one sample in a study of T cell responses to AZD1222 COVID-19 vaccine. Here immunoSEQ multiplex PCR was the method, and the copy in TCRdb shows in-frame clones only, minus some. The repertoire holds 110,000 or so clones, with 91% as singletons. This material consisted of peripheral blood, taken on day 0 of AZD1222 vaccination. The origin of the receptors is an adult in good health.

Written as DNA, the CDR3 is TGTGCCAGCAGCTGGACTAGCGGGAGTGGGGACAATGAGCAGTTCTTC. This translates into CASSWTSGSGDNEQFF. This chain joins TRBV6-2 or TRBV6-3 and TRBJ2-1; TRBD2 matches 13 bases. The germline V gene has CDR1 MNHEY and CDR2 SVGEGT. The V and J ends lost 6 bases and 5 bases, in that order; junction bases with no gene match: 7. This CDR3 is 16 amino acids long.

The chain combines TRBV30 with TRBJ1-5; TRBD1 might be the D (5 bases). The V gene lost 2 bases and the J gene lost 12 bases, with 17 bases spanning the gap. The CDR3 runs to 13 residues. In germline, CDR1 is GTSNPN, CDR2 SVGIG (reference sequence). Here the CDR3 DNA reads TGTGCCTGGAGTAGACCCGGGACTCAGGTCCAGCATTTT. Encoded protein: CAWSRPGTQVQHF.

The rearrangement links TRBV24-1 to TRBJ1-5; TRBD1 might be the D (5 bases). The germline CDR1 and CDR2 sequences are KGHDR and SFDVKD. The CDR3 spans 15 residues. The V end lost 3 bases, the J end lost 5 bases, and 13 bases lay between the germline ends. CDR3 bases: TGTGCCACCAGTGATAGTCAAAGAGGGGATCAGCCCCAGCATTTT. Protein sequence: CATSDSQRGDQPQHF.

V is TRBV3-1 (or the pseudogene TRBV3-2) and J is TRBJ2-2; the D is unclear. Germline CDR1 is LGHDT and CDR2 is YNNKEL (reference sequence). The V and J ends lost 6 bases and 0 bases respectively, with 8 bases between them. This CDR3 is 14 amino acids long. CDR3 in DNA: TGTGCCAGCAGAGGCGAGCCGAACACCGGGGAGCTGTTTTTT. Translating gives CASRGEPNTGELFF.

This sequence joins TRBV28 and TRBJ2-1; 10 nucleotides match TRBD2. The CDR3 consists of 18 residues. V was clipped by 4 bases and J by 2 bases; unmatched bases: 11. Germline loops: CDR1 MDHEN, CDR2 SYDVKM. This chain's CDR3 is CASSYIAGGPHAYNEQFF. For the CDR3, the DNA is TGTGCCAGCAGTTACATAGCGGGAGGACCCCATGCCTACAATGAGCAGTTCTTC.

The rearrangement uses TRBV18 and TRBJ2-1; the D gene is possibly TRBD2 (6 bases). The V end was cut by 6 bases, the J end by 6 bases, with 18 bases between. The CDR3 runs 15 residues. Germline lookup yields CDR1 KGHSH and CDR2 LQKENI. CDR3 sequence reads: CASSILSLAGNEQFF. CDR3 DNA sequence: TGTGCCAGCTCGATACTCTCACTAGCAGGCAATGAGCAGTTCTTC.

The chain combines TRBV29-1 with TRBJ1-4; TRBD1 is a possible D gene (5 bases). The V end was cut by 7 bases, the J end by 5 bases, with 17 bases between. Germline loops: CDR1 SQVTM, CDR2 ANQGSEA. The CDR3 length is 14 residues. CDR3 in amino acids: CSGSTGSLNEKLFF. Here the CDR3 DNA reads TGCAGCGGAAGCACAGGTTCTTTGAATGAAAAACTGTTTTTT. Looking up the rest from reference TRBV29-1 and TRBJ1-4 gives the full variable domain: SAVISQKPSRDICQRGTSLTIQCQVDSQVTMMFWYRQQPGQSLTLIATANQGSEATYESGFVIDKFPISRPNLTFSTLTVSNMSPEDSSIYLCSGSTGSLNEKLFFGSGTQLSVL.

The V gene is TRBV3-1 (or the pseudogene TRBV3-2), the J gene TRBJ1-3; possibly TRBD1 for D (6 bases). V lost 5 bases and J 0 bases, leaving 11 bases between the germline ends. Per germline, CDR1 LGHDT and CDR2 YNNKEL (reference sequence). This CDR3 region has 15 residues. For the CDR3, the DNA is TGTGCCAGCAGCGGGGGGGCGAACTCTGGAAACACCATATATTTT. This gives the protein CASSGGANSGNTIYF.

J is TRBJ1-3 and V is TRBV3-1 (or the pseudogene TRBV3-2); D uncertain. The CDR3 extends over 17 amino acids. V lost 0 bases to trimming and J lost 11 bases, with 23 bases between them. The germline gives CDR1 LGHDT, CDR2 YNNKEL (reference sequence). The CDR3 DNA is TGTGCCAGCAGCCAAGATAGGCTAACTGTTATTCCCCAGCCCATATATTTT. This sequence encodes CASSQDRLTVIPQPIYF.

CDR3 sequence (DNA): TGTGCCAGCAGTGAACCACAGGGAACAAATTCACCCCTCCACTTT. This codes for CASSEPQGTNSPLHF. This chain joins TRBV2 and TRBJ1-6, with D possibly TRBD1 on 6 matching bases. Trimming removed 2 bases from V and 7 bases from J, with 12 bases in between. Per the germline V gene, CDR1 is SNHLY and CDR2 is FYNNEI. The CDR3 has 15 residues.

The chain couples TRBV7-9 to TRBJ2-1; no clear D. Germline lookup yields CDR1 SEHNR and CDR2 FQNEAQ (reference sequence). V was cut by 3 bases and J by 4 bases, with 7 bases left in between. The CDR3 loop spans 13 amino acids. CDR3 region: CASSFENYNEQFF. In nucleotides, the CDR3 is TGTGCCAGCAGCTTCGAGAATTACAATGAGCAGTTCTTC.

V usage is TRBV2 and J usage is TRBJ1-1; the D is unclear. The ends were cut back, 6 bases at V and 1 base at J, with 9 bases in the middle. CDR3 length: 13 amino acids. Germline V CDR1 and CDR2: SNHLY, FYNNEI. This CDR3 reads CASSGGRNTEAFF. The CDR3 bases are TGTGCCAGCAGCGGAGGACGGAACACTGAAGCTTTCTTT.

The V gene is TRBV12-3 or TRBV12-4, the J gene TRBJ1-2, with D unclear. V lost 1 base, J lost 4 bases, and 7 bases lay in between. CDR3 size: 13 residues. In DNA, the CDR3 is TGTGCCAGCAGTTTAGGGAGTCTCTATGGCTACACCTTC. It is translated as CASSLGSLYGYTF.

This clone was detected once. The chain carries TRBV9 and TRBJ1-6; tentative D call: TRBD1 (5 bases). The CDR3 is 13 amino acids. With 3 bases removed from V and 9 bases from J, the gap between germline ends came to 10 bases. Germline V gene data show CDR1 as SGDLS and CDR2 as YYNGEE. The DNA for the CDR3 is TGTGCCAGCAGCGCACAGGTTTCTTCACCCCTCCACTTT. Translation: CASSAQVSSPLHF.

The chain carries TRBV5-6 and TRBJ1-3; D remains unclear. The CDR3 runs to 14 residues. Trimming shortened V by 0 bases and J by 2 bases, and 6 bases separated the two germline ends. Germline V gives CDR1 SGHDT, CDR2 YYEEEE. CDR3 protein: CASSLGGTGNTIYF. As DNA, the CDR3 is TGTGCCAGCAGCTTGGGGGGAACTGGAAACACCATATATTTT. Full variable domain (missing parts from reference TRBV5-6 and TRBJ1-3): DAGVTQSPTHLIKTRGQQVTLRCSPKSGHDTVSWYQQALGQGPQFIFQYYEEEERQRGNFPDRFSGHQFPNYSSELNVNALLLGDSALYLCASSLGGTGNTIYFGEGSWLTVV.

This chain uses TRBV30 with TRBJ2-3, with D possibly matching TRBD2 (6 bases). V dropped 3 bases and J dropped 10 bases, with 23 bases sitting between them. The V gene's germline CDR1 is GTSNPN and CDR2 SVGIG (reference sequence). The CDR3 extends over 15 amino acids. The CDR3 here is CAWSPPGGWPNAQYF. In DNA form, the CDR3 reads TGTGCCTGGAGCCCACCCGGGGGTTGGCCTAATGCGCAGTATTTT.

Here the CDR3 reads CASSPSDGPYEQYF. The CDR3 DNA sequence: TGTGCCAGCAGCCCCAGTGACGGCCCCTACGAGCAGTACTTC. This rearrangement joins TRBV11-2 to TRBJ2-7; D not certain. Germline-derived CDR1 and CDR2 are SGHAT and FQNNGV. The CDR3 extends over 14 amino acids. Trimming pared 5 bases from V and 2 bases from J, leaving 13 bases between.

V usage is TRBV6-5 and J usage is TRBJ1-2; the match to TRBD1 covers 10 bases. V shed 0 bases and J 5 bases; nucleotides not matched to a gene: 6. The CDR3 runs 16 residues. Germline V gene data show CDR1 as MNHEY and CDR2 as SVGAGI. This chain's CDR3 is CASSYSTGGRRYGYTF. The CDR3 nucleotides read TGTGCCAGCAGTTACTCGACAGGGGGCAGACGGTATGGCTACACCTTC.